This record covers a single TCR beta chain. This specimen belongs to a study of blood T cell repertoires in COVID-19. Per the study methods: Quantification of nucleated cells was approximated via reference gene primer amplification. Measured with immunoSEQ multiplex PCR; TCRdb has only the in-frame clones, and not every one. That table furnishes V, J and clone size, whereas the DNA furnished D and trimming. The sample lists approximately 440,000 clones, roughly 87% occurring once. The study recruited people aged about 18 to 90 years across about two dozen US areas. The CDR3 spans 16 residues. V was trimmed by 2 bases and J by 3 bases, leaving 14 bases between them. In germline, CDR1 is SGHRS, CDR2 YFSETQ.

V is TRBV5-1 and J is TRBJ2-2; perhaps TRBD2 as D (6 bases). The receptor was isolated from a young woman who had recovered from COVID-19. Sequenced material: PBMCs or T cells enriched from blood (not recorded which). CDR3 DNA sequence: TGCGCCAGCAGCTTATTGGCGGGGCGGGACACCGGGGAGCTGTTTTTT. Translating gives CASSLLAGRDTGELFF.